This T cell receptor beta chain was identified in a study of breast tumors, draining lymph nodes, adjacent tissues. Study findings and constraints: Luminal-like breast cancer showed significantly higher tumor–nontumor repertoire similarity than basal-like. That most tumor T cells come from lymph nodes remained unproven. Findings are consistent with lymph node origin and intratumoral expansion of most tumor T cells.

About this clonotype itself: What it binds is not known. The junction does not match germline at one end; this may be a read error.

Samples came from axillary lymph nodes draining the breast cancer. The CDR3 spans 15 residues. Germline assignment: CDR1 MNHNY and CDR2 SVGAGI (reference sequence). TCRdb analysed the multiplex PCR reads with MiXCR anew, one entry per CDR3 protein. The table shows 150,000 to 200,000 distinct CDR3 sequences, with about 33% occurring only once. The V call is TRBV6-6, the J call TRBJ2-7, with D possibly matching TRBD2 (5 bases). Sequencing was performed on axillary lymph node tissue. The receptor comes from a female donor with breast cancer. Some clones in this sample may be carry-over from other donors' samples. CDR3 loop: CASSYCSAAYYEQYF. CDR3 DNA sequence: TGTGCCAGCAGTTACTGTTCAGCGGCATACTACGAGCAGTACTTT.